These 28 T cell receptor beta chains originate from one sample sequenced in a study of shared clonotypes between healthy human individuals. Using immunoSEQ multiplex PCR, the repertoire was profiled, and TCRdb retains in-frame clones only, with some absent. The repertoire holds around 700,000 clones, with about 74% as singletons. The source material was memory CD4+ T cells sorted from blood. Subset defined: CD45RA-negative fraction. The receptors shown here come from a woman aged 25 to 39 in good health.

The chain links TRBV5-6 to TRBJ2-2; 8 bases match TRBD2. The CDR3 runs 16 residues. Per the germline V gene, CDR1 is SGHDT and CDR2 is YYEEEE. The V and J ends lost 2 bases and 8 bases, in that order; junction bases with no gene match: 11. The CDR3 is CASSLNSGMIGGELFF. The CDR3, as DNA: TGTGCCAGCAGCTTAAATAGCGGGATGATCGGGGGGGAGCTGTTTTTT. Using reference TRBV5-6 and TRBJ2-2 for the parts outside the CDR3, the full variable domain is DAGVTQSPTHLIKTRGQQVTLRCSPKSGHDTVSWYQQALGQGPQFIFQYYEEEERQRGNFPDRFSGHQFPNYSSELNVNALLLGDSALYLCASSLNSGMIGGELFFGEGSRLTVL.

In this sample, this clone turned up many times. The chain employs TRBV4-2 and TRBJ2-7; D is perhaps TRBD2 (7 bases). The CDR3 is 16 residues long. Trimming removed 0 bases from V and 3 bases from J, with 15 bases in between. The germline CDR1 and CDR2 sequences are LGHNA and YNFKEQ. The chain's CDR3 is CASSQDAREDSYEQYF. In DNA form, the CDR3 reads TGTGCCAGCAGCCAAGATGCCCGGGAGGACAGCTACGAGCAGTACTTC.

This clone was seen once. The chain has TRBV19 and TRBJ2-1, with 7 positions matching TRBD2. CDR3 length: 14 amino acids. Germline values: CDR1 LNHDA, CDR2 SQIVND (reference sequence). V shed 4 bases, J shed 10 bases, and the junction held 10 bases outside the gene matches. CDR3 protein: CASSSGAGVREQFF. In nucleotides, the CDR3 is TGTGCCAGTAGTAGCGGGGCGGGAGTGAGAGAGCAGTTCTTC.

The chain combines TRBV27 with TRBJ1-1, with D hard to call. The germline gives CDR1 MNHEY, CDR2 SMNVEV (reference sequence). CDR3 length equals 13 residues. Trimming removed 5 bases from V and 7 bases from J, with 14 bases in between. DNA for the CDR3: TGTGCCAGCAGTCGAGCCCTTCTGAATGAAGCTTTCTTT. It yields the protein CASSRALLNEAFF.

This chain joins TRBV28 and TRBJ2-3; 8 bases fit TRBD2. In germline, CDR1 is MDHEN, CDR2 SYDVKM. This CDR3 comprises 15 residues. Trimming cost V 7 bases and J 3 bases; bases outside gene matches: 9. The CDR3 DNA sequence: TGTGCCAGCAAAAAAAGCGGGAGACGGACAGATACGCAGTATTTT. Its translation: CASKKSGRRTDTQYF. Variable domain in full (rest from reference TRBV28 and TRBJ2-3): DVKVTQSSRYLVKRTGEKVFLECVQDMDHENMFWYRQDPGLGLRLIYFSYDVKMKEKGDIPEGYSVSREKKERFSLILESASTNQTSMYLCASKKSGRRTDTQYFGPGTRLTVL.

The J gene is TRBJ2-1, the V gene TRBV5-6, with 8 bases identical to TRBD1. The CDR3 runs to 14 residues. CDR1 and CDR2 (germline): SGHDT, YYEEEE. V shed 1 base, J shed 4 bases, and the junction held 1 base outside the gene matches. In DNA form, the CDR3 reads TGTGCCAGCAGCTTGTGGGACAGGTACAATGAGCAGTTCTTC. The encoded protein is CASSLWDRYNEQFF.

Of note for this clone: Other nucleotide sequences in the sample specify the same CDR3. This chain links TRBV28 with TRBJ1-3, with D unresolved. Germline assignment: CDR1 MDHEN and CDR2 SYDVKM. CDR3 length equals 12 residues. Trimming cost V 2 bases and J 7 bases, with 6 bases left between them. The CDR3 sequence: CASSLGGNTIYF. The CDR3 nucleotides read TGTGCCAGCAGTTTAGGTGGGAACACCATATATTTT.

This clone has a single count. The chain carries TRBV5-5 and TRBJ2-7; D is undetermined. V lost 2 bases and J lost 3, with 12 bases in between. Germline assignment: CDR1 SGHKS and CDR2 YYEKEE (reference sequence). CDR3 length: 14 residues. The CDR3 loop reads CASSFTMGNYEQYF. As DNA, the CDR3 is TGTGCCAGCAGCTTTACGATGGGAAACTACGAGCAGTACTTC. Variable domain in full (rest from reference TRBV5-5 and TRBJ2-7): DAGVTQSPTHLIKTRGQQVTLRCSPISGHKSVSWYQQVLGQGPQFIFQYYEKEERGRGNFPDRFSARQFPNYSSELNVNALLLGDSALYLCASSFTMGNYEQYFGPGTRLTVT.

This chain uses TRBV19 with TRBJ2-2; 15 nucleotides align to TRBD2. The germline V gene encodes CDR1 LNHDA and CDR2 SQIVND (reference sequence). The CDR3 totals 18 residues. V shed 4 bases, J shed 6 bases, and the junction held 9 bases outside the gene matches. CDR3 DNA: TGTGCCAGTAGTACCAGGACTAGCGGGAGGGCCCCCCCCGGGGAGCTGTTTTTT. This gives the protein CASSTRTSGRAPPGELFF.

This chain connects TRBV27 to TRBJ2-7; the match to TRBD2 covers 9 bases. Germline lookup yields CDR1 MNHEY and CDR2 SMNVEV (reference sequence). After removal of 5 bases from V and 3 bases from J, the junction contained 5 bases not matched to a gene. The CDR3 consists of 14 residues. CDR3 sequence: CASSRASGVYEQYF. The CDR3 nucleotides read TGTGCCAGCAGTAGGGCTAGCGGGGTCTACGAGCAGTACTTC.

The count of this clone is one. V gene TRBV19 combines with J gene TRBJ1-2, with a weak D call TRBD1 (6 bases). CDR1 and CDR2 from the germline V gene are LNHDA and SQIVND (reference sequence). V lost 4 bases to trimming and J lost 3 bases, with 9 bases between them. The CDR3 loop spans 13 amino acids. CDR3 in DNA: TGTGCCAGTAGTAAAAGGACAGACTATGGCTACACCTTC. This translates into CASSKRTDYGYTF.

CDR3 loop: CASSPDIYEQYF. The CDR3 DNA follows: TGTGCCAGCAGCCCTGACATCTACGAGCAGTACTTC. The V and J genes are TRBV2 and TRBJ2-7; D call uncertain. V shed 6 bases and J shed 3 bases, with 9 bases lying between them. The CDR3 is made up of 12 amino acids. In germline, CDR1 is SNHLY, CDR2 FYNNEI. The whole variable domain, remainder taken from reference TRBV2 and TRBJ2-7, is EPEVTQTPSHQVTQMGQEVILRCVPISNHLYFYWYRQILGQKVEFLVSFYNNEISEKSEIFDDQFSVERPDGSNFTLKIRSTKLEDSAMYFCASSPDIYEQYFGPGTRLTVT.

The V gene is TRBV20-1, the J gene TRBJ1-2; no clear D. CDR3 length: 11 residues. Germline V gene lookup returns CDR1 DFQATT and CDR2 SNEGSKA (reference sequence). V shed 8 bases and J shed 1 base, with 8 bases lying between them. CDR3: CSSQLNYGYTF. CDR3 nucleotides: TGCAGTTCCCAACTTAACTATGGCTACACCTTC.

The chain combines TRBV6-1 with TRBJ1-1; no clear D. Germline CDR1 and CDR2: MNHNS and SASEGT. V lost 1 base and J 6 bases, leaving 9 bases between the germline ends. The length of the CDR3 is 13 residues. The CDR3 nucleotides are TGTGCCAGCAGTGAAGAGAGTTTCTCTGAAGCTTTCTTT. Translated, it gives CASSEESFSEAFF.

The CDR3 DNA sequence: TGTGCCAGCAGTTTATACGGACATCAGCCCCAGCATTTT. Encoded protein: CASSLYGHQPQHF. The chain joins TRBV27 to TRBJ1-5, with unresolved D. Looked up from germline, CDR1 is MNHEY and CDR2 is SMNVEV (reference sequence). The CDR3 runs to 13 residues. The ends were cut back, 1 base at V and 5 bases at J, with 6 bases in the middle.

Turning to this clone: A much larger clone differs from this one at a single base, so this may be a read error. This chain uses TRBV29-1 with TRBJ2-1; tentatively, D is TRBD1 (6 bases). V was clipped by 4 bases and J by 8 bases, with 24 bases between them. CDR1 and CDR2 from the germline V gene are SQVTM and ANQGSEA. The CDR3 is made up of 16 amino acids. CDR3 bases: TGCAGCGTTGGTTTCCAGGGGACAAGGGGCAAGGATGAGCAGTTCTTC. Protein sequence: CSVGFQGTRGKDEQFF.

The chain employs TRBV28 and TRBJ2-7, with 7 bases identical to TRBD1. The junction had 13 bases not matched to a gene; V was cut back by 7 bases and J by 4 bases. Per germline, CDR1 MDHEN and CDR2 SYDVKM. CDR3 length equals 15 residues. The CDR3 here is CASNRDSPSRYEQYF. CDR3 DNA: TGTGCCAGCAACAGGGACAGCCCCTCTCGATACGAGCAGTACTTC.

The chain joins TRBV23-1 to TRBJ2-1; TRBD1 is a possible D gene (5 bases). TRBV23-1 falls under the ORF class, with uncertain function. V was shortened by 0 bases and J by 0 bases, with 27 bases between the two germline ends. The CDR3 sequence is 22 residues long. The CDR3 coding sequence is TGCGCCAGCAGTCAATCGGCTTCGCTGGGCTTGAGGAAGGGGCCCTCCTACAATGAGCAGTTCTTC. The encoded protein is CASSQSASLGLRKGPSYNEQFF.

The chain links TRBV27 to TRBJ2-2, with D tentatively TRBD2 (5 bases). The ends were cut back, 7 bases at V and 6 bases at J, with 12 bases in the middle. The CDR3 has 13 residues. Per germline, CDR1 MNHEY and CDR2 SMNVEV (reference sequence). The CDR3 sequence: CASKSGNPGELFF. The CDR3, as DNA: TGTGCCAGCAAGTCGGGAAATCCCGGGGAGCTGTTTTTT.

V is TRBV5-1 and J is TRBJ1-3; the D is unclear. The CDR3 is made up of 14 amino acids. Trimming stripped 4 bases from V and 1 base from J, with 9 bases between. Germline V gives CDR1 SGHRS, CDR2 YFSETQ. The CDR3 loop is CASSPQGSGNTIYF. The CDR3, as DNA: TGCGCCAGCAGCCCTCAAGGGTCTGGAAACACCATATATTTT.

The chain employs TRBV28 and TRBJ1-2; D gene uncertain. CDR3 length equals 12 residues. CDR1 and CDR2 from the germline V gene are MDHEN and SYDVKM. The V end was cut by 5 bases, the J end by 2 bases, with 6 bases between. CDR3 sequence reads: CASSPENYGYTF. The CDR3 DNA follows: TGTGCCAGCAGTCCAGAGAACTATGGCTACACCTTC.

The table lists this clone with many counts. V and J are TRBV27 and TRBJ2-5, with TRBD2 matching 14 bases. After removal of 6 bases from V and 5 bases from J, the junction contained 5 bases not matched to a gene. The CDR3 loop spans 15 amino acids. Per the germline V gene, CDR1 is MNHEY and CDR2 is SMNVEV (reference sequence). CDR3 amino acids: CASRRLAGGLETQYF. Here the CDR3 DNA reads TGTGCCAGCAGAAGACTAGCGGGAGGGCTGGAGACCCAGTACTTC.

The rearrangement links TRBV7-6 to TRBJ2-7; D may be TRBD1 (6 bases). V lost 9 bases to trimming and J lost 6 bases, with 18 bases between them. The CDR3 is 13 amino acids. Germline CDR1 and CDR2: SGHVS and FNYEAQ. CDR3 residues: CASSLAGVAEQYF. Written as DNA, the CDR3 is TGTGCCAGTTCGTTGGCAGGGGTCGCCGAGCAGTACTTC. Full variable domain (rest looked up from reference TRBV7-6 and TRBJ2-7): GAGVSQSPRYKVTKRGQDVALRCDPISGHVSLYWYRQALGQGPEFLTYFNYEAQQDKSGLPNDRFSAERPEGSISTLTIQRTEQRDSAMYRCASSLAGVAEQYFGPGTRLTVT.

The CDR3 here is CASSQGNLGEQYF. The CDR3 DNA reads TGTGCCAGCAGTCAGGGGAATTTGGGGGAGCAGTACTTC. The J gene is TRBJ2-7, the V gene TRBV2; TRBD1 might be the D (6 bases). V lost 5 bases to trimming and J lost 7 bases, with 15 bases between them. This CDR3 spans 13 amino acids. CDR1 SNHLY and CDR2 FYNNEI come from the germline V gene.

CDR3 nucleotides: TGTGCCAGCAGTCCAAAGGGAAAGGACTATGGCTACACCTTC. Amino acids: CASSPKGKDYGYTF. The chain is built from TRBV27 and TRBJ1-2; D gene unclear. Trimming pared 5 bases from V and 3 bases from J, leaving 13 bases between. Germline CDR1 MNHEY, CDR2 SMNVEV (reference sequence). There are 14 residues in the CDR3.

DNA for the CDR3: TGTGCCAGCAGCCGGCCGGGGGGTTTAGTGAACACTGAAGCTTTCTTT. Amino acids: CASSRPGGLVNTEAFF. The chain uses TRBV5-5 and TRBJ1-1, with D maybe TRBD1 (5 bases). This CDR3 region has 16 residues. Per the germline V gene, CDR1 is SGHKS and CDR2 is YYEKEE (reference sequence). V lost 4 bases, J lost 0 bases, and 16 bases lay in between. Variable domain in full (rest from reference TRBV5-5 and TRBJ1-1): DAGVTQSPTHLIKTRGQQVTLRCSPISGHKSVSWYQQVLGQGPQFIFQYYEKEERGRGNFPDRFSARQFPNYSSELNVNALLLGDSALYLCASSRPGGLVNTEAFFGQGTRLTVV.

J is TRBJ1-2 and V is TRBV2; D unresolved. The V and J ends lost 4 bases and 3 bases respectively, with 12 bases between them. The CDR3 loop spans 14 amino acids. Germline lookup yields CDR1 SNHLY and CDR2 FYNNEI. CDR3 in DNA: TGTGCCAGCAGTGTGCAGCCGACGGACTATGGCTACACCTTC. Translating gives CASSVQPTDYGYTF.

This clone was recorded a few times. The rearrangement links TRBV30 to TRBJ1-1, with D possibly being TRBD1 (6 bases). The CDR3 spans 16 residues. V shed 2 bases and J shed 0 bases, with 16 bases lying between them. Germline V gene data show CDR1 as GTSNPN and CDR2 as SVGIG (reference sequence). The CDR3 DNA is TGTGCCTGGAGTATCCCGGGGGCGACCCTGAACACTGAAGCTTTCTTT. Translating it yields CAWSIPGATLNTEAFF.